These 7 T cell receptor beta chains share one sample of origin, sequenced in a study of synovial regulatory T cells in juvenile arthritis. TCRdb's copy holds only in-frame clones and misses some; the assay was immunoSEQ multiplex PCR. The table for this sample gives about 10,000 clones. Sequencing used Treg cells from blood. Subset meaning: remaining (HLA-DR-negative) circulating blood Treg cells. The receptors were sampled from a donor aged 2-35 years with juvenile idiopathic arthritis.

The genes are TRBV27 and TRBJ2-2; TCRdb lists TRBD2, though no DNA is available to test this call. Germline V CDR1 and CDR2: MNHEY, SMNVEV (reference sequence). This CDR3 contains 13 residues. DNA for this receptor is not on file. The CDR3 is CASTEAGHGELFF.

The chain joins TRBV4-3 to TRBJ2-2; with no DNA, the TCRdb D assignment of TRBD1 cannot be verified. This CDR3 spans 15 amino acids. No DNA appears here. CDR1 is LGHNA, CDR2 YSLEER, per germline. The CDR3 sequence is CASRLTGVPGGELFF.

This chain connects TRBV6-6 to TRBJ2-7; TCRdb outputs TRBD1, but without DNA this stays unchecked. Germline CDR1 MNHNY, CDR2 SVGAGI (reference sequence). The CDR3 is 14 residues long. This entry has no DNA. The CDR3 here is CASSPWTGENEQYF.

V and J are TRBV19 and TRBJ2-2; TCRdb selects TRBD1, and the lack of DNA leaves this call unchecked. CDR3 length equals 14 residues. The record lacks a DNA sequence. The germline CDR1 and CDR2 sequences are LNHDA and SQIVND (reference sequence). This CDR3 reads CASSRGQGTGELFF.

The rearrangement joins TRBV2 to TRBJ2-7; TCRdb's D call of TRBD2 is untestable without DNA. CDR1 is SNHLY and CDR2 is FYNNEI in the germline V gene. The CDR3 consists of 12 residues. The DNA is unrecorded. CDR3: CASRGLGYEQYF.

The J gene is TRBJ2-1, the V gene TRBV19. This CDR3 has 15 amino acids. No DNA is given. CDR1 is LNHDA, CDR2 SQIVND, per germline (reference sequence). CDR3 in amino acids: CASGKLSSSYNEQFF.

V gene TRBV18 combines with J gene TRBJ2-2; TCRdb selects TRBD2, and the lack of DNA leaves this call unchecked. The CDR3 runs 15 residues. No coding sequence is recorded. Per the germline V gene, CDR1 is KGHSH and CDR2 is LQKENI. This CDR3 reads CASSRDYTNTGELFF.